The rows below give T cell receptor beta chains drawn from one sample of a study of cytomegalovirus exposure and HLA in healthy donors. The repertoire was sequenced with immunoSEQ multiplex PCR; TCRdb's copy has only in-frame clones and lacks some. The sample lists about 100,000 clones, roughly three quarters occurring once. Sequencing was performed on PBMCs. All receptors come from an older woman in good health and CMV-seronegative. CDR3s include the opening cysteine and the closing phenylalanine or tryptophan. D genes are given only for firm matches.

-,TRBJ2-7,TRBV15,CATSREFATSYEQYF,TGTGCCACCAGCAGAGAATTTGCTACCTCCTACGAGCAGTACTTC
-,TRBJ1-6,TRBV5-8,CASSPTGGDSPLHF,TGTGCCAGCAGCCCGACAGGTGGTGATTCACCCCTCCACTTT
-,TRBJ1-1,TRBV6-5,CASLGQMNTEAFF,TGTGCCAGCCTCGGACAGATGAACACTGAAGCTTTCTTT
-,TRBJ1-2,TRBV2,CASSLPVGGAYTF,TGTGCCAGCAGTCTACCAGTGGGGGGAGCCTACACCTTC
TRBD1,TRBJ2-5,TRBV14,CASSQRQGRETQYF,TGTGCCAGCAGCCAACGACAGGGTCGTGAGACCCAGTACTTC
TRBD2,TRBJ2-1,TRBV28,CASSPPESRAGVHEQFF,TGTGCCAGCAGTCCCCCTGAGTCGCGGGCGGGAGTACATGAGCAGTTCTTC
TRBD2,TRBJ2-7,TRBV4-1,CASSQDSSGPYEQYF,TGCGCCAGCAGCCAAGACTCTAGCGGTCCCTACGAGCAGTACTTC
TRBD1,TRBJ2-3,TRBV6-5,CASGWTGPDTQYF,TGTGCCAGCGGTTGGACAGGGCCAGATACGCAGTATTTT
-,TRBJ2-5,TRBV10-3,CAISESVAQGAMGQYF,TGTGCCATCAGTGAGTCCGTAGCTCAAGGCGCTATGGGCCAGTACTTC
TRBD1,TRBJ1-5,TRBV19,CASSSDREATQPQHF,TGTGCCAGTAGTTCCGACAGGGAAGCGACTCAGCCCCAGCATTTT
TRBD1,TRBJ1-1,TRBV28,CASSFDRVETEAFF,TGTGCCAGCAGTTTTGACAGGGTCGAAACTGAAGCTTTCTTT
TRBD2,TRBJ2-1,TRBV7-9,CASSPRSSGGLDEQFF,TGTGCCAGCAGCCCTCGCTCTAGCGGGGGGTTGGATGAGCAGTTCTTC
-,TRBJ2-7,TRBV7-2,CASSLASESSYEQYF,TGTGCCAGCAGCTTAGCGTCGGAGAGCTCCTACGAGCAGTACTTC
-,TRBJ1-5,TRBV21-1,CASTPTGNSNQPQHF,TGTGCCAGCACCCCGACAGGGAATAGCAATCAGCCCCAGCATTTT
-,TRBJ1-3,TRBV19,CASSRPGQDSGNTIYF,TGTGCCAGTAGTAGGCCAGGACAAGACTCTGGAAACACCATATATTTT
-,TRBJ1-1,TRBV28,CASRAWEGTEAFF,TGTGCCAGCAGGGCCTGGGAGGGGACTGAAGCTTTCTTT
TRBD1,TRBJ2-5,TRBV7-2,CASSVWGQGETQYF,TGTGCCAGCAGCGTATGGGGACAGGGAGAGACCCAGTACTTC
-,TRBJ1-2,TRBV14,CASSQTRTNYGHTF,TGTGCCAGCAGCCAAACTCGAACTAACTATGGCCACACCTTC
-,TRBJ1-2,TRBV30,CAWSHSGYTF,TGTGCCTGGAGTCACAGTGGCTACACCTTC
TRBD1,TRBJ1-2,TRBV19,CASSLGNRGAGYTF,TGTGCCAGTAGTCTCGGGAACAGGGGTGCGGGCTACACCTTC